This T cell receptor (beta chain) emerged from a study of control samples from healthy donors and cancer patients. The CDR3 contains 16 residues. V lost 3 bases to trimming and J lost 4 bases; unmatched junction nucleotides: 6. Germline values: CDR1 SGHNT, CDR2 YYREEE (reference sequence). Measured with immunoSEQ multiplex PCR; TCRdb has only the in-frame clones, and not every one. The profile covers some 120,000 clones, with about 87% appearing a single time and about 3% taken by the ten largest. Sequenced input: blood. The chain recombines TRBV5-4 with TRBJ2-7, with 14 bases lining up with TRBD2. The source of this sequence is a man between 60 and 70 years old in good health. CDR3 coding DNA: TGTGCCAGCAGCTCTCAGACTAGCGGGGGGGTATACGAGCAGTACTTC. This sequence encodes CASSSQTSGGVYEQYF.